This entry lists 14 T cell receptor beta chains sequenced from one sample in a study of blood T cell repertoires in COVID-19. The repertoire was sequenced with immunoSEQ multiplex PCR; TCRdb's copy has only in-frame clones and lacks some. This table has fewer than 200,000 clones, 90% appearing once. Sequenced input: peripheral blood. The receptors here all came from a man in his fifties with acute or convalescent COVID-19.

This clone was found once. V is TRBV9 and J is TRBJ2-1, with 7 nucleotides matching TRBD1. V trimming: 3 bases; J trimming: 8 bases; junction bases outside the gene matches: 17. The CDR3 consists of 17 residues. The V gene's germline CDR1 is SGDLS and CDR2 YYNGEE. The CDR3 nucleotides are TGTGCCAGCAGCGCCGCGACAGGGAATCGTGCACGCGATGAGCAGTTCTTC. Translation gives CASSAATGNRARDEQFF.

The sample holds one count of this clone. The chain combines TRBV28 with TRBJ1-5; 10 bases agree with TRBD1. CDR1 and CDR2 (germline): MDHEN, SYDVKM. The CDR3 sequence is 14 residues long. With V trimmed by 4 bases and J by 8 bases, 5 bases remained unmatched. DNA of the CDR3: TGTGCCAGCAGTTCCTGGACAGGGGGGGAGCCCCAGCATTTT. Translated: CASSSWTGGEPQHF. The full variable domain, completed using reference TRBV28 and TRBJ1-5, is DVKVTQSSRYLVKRTGEKVFLECVQDMDHENMFWYRQDPGLGLRLIYFSYDVKMKEKGDIPEGYSVSREKKERFSLILESASTNQTSMYLCASSSWTGGEPQHFGDGTRLSIL.

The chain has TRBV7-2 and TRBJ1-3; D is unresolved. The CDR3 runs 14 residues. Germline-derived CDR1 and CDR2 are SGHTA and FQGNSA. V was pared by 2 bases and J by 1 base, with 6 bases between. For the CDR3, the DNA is TGTGCCAGCAGCTTACGAGGGTCTGGAAACACCATATATTTT. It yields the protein CASSLRGSGNTIYF.

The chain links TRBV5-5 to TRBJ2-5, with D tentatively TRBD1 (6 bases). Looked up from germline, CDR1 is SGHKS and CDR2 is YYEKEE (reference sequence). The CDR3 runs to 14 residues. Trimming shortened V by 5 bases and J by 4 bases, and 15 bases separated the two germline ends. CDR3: CASSKVGGTETQYF. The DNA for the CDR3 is TGTGCCAGCAGTAAGGTTGGGGGCACAGAGACCCAGTACTTC.

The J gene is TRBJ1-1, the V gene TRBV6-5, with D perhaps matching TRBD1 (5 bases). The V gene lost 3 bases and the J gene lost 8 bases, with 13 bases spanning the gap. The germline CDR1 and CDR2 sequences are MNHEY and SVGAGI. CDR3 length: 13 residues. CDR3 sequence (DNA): TGTGCCAGCAGTTATGGGGGGGGAATAGAAGCTTTCTTT. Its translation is CASSYGGGIEAFF.

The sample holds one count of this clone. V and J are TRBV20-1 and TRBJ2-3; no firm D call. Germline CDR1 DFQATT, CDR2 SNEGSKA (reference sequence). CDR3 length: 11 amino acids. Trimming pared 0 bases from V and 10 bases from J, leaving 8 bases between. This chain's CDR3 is CSARDAVPQYF. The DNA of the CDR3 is TGCAGTGCTAGAGATGCGGTTCCGCAGTATTTT.

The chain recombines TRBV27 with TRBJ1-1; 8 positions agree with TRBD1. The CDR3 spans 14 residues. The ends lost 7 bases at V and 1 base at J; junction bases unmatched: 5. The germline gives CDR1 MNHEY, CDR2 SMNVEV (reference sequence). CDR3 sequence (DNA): TGTGCCAGCACCAAGGACAGGGAGAACACTGAAGCTTTCTTT. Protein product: CASTKDRENTEAFF.

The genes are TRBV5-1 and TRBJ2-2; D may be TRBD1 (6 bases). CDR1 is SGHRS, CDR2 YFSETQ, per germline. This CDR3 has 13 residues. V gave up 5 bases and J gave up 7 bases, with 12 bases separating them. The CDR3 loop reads CASRDSSGGELFF. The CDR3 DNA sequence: TGCGCCAGCAGGGACAGTAGTGGCGGGGAGCTGTTTTTT.

The CDR3 DNA follows: TGTGCCAGCAGCTTTCCACGACAGGGAAAGGACAATGAGCAGTTCTTC. Translated: CASSFPRQGKDNEQFF. V gene TRBV7-9 combines with J gene TRBJ2-1; 7 positions agree with TRBD1. V trimming: 3 bases; J trimming: 5 bases; junction bases outside the gene matches: 10. CDR3 size: 16 residues. Germline CDR1 and CDR2: SEHNR and FQNEAQ (reference sequence).

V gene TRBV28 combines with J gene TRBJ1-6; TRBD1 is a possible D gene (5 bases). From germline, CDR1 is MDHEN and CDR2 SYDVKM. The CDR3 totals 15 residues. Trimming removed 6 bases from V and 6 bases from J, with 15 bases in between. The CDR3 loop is CASRPPQGGNSPLHF. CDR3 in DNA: TGTGCCAGCAGACCCCCCCAGGGCGGTAATTCACCCCTCCACTTT.

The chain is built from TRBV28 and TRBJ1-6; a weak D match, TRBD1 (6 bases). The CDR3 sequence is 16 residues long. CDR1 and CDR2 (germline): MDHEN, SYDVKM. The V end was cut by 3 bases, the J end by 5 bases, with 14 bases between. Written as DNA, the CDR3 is TGTGCCAGCAGTTTCCCCCCCGGACAGAATAATTCACCCCTCCACTTT. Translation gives CASSFPPGQNNSPLHF.

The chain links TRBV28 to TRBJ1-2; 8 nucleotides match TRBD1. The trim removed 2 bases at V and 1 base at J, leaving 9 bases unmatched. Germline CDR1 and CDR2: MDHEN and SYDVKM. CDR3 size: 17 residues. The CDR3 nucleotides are TGTGCCAGCAGTTTAGGCCCCGGACAGGGCGATAACTATGGCTACACCTTC. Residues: CASSLGPGQGDNYGYTF.

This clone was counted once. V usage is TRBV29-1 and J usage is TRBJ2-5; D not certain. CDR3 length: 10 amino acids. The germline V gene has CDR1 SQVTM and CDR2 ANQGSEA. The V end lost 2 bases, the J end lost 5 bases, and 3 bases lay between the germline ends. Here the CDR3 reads CSVESETQYF. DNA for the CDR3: TGCAGCGTTGAATCGGAGACCCAGTACTTC.

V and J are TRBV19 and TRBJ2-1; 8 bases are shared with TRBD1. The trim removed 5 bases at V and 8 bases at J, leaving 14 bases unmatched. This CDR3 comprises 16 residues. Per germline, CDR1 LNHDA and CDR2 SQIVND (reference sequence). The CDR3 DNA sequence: TGTGCCAGTAGTTCGGGAAGACAGGGGCGCGGTTATGAGCAGTTCTTC. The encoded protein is CASSSGRQGRGYEQFF.